A single T cell receptor beta chain is shown here with its context. These data belong to a study of blood T cell repertoires in COVID-19. The ends were cut back, 1 base at V and 0 bases at J, with 9 bases in the middle. In germline, CDR1 is SGHDT, CDR2 YYEEEE. The CDR3 length is 15 residues. Sequencing was performed with immunoSEQ multiplex PCR; in TCRdb, only in-frame clones are kept and a portion is missing. The sample carries fewer than 300,000 clones, roughly 85% recorded once. Sample: PBMCs or T cells enriched from blood (not recorded which). The chain uses TRBV5-6 and TRBJ2-3; D possibly corresponds to TRBD1 (6 bases). The receptor comes from a woman in her forties or fifties who had recovered from COVID-19. CDR3 sequence (DNA): TGTGCCAGCAGCTTGCCACAGGGAAGCACAGATACGCAGTATTTT. Its translation: CASSLPQGSTDTQYF.